Presented here are 18 T cell receptor beta chains from one specimen sequenced in a study of blood T cell repertoires in COVID-19 (dated by TCRdb to 2018 to 2020). Libraries were constructed by the immunoSEQ multiplex PCR assay. TCRdb carries this immuneACCESS record with in-frame sequences only. Its versions omit some clonotypes, under half of them owing to an unresolved V gene in the studies checked, with the rest unexplained. The sample table records 470,000 or so clones; about 85% of these occur just once. The ten largest make up roughly 1.8% of the sample. Input material: PBMCs or T cells enriched from blood (not recorded which). The receptors stem from a young woman with acute COVID-19.

The chain recombines TRBV6-5 with TRBJ2-1, with 11 bases identical to TRBD2. The CDR3 is 15 residues long. CDR1 and CDR2 (germline): MNHEY, SVGAGI. J gave up 4 bases and V 6 bases, and 5 bases lay outside the gene matches. The CDR3 spells CASRLTSGVYNEQFF. In nucleotides, the CDR3 is TGTGCCAGCAGGCTGACTAGCGGGGTGTACAATGAGCAGTTCTTC.

There are a few counts of this clone. The chain combines TRBV29-1 with TRBJ2-2, with 12 bases identical to TRBD2. Germline assignment: CDR1 SQVTM and CDR2 ANQGSEA. This CDR3 is 17 amino acids long. J gave up 2 bases and V 6 bases, and 10 bases lay outside the gene matches. Here the CDR3 DNA reads TGCAGCGTCGCCCCCGGACTAGCGGGAACCAACACCGGGGAGCTGTTTTTT. This gives the protein CSVAPGLAGTNTGELFF.

This chain connects TRBV5-1 to TRBJ2-7; 9 nucleotides match TRBD1. Germline CDR1 and CDR2: SGHRS and YFSETQ. After removal of 7 bases from V and 7 bases from J, the junction contained 15 bases not matched to a gene. This CDR3 region has 15 residues. Here the CDR3 reads CASGRRGQGIKEQYF. CDR3 nucleotides: TGCGCCAGCGGAAGACGTGGACAGGGGATAAAAGAGCAGTACTTC.

The chain uses TRBV7-3 and TRBJ1-3; D uncertain. V dropped 0 bases and J dropped 2 bases, with 20 bases sitting between them. Germline CDR1 reads SGHTA; CDR2 reads FQGTGA. There are 19 residues in the CDR3. CDR3 amino acids: CASSLTGRGLGFAGNTIYF. CDR3 nucleotides: TGTGCCAGCAGCTTAACCGGTCGGGGTTTAGGCTTCGCTGGAAACACCATATATTTT. Supplemented by reference TRBV7-3 and TRBJ1-3, the full variable domain reads GAGVSQTPSNKVTEKGKYVELRCDPISGHTALYWYRQSLGQGPEFLIYFQGTGAADDSGLPNDRFFAVRPEGSVSTLKIQRTERGDSAVYLCASSLTGRGLGFAGNTIYFGEGSWLTVV.

In DNA form, the CDR3 reads TGTGCCAGTAGTCTCAGGACTAGCACAGATACGCAGTATTTT. Residues: CASSLRTSTDTQYF. This rearrangement joins TRBV19 to TRBJ2-3; maybe TRBD2 (5 bases). The CDR3 runs to 14 residues. Trimming removed 5 bases from V and 0 bases from J, with 9 bases in between. Germline V gene data show CDR1 as LNHDA and CDR2 as SQIVND (reference sequence). Supplemented by reference TRBV19 and TRBJ2-3, the full variable domain reads DGGITQSPKYLFRKEGQNVTLSCEQNLNHDAMYWYRQDPGQGLRLIYYSQIVNDFQKGDIAEGYSVSREKKESFPLTVTSAQKNPTAFYLCASSLRTSTDTQYFGPGTRLTVL.

The chain has TRBV6-5 and TRBJ1-4; 7 bases line up with TRBD1. Per germline, CDR1 MNHEY and CDR2 SVGAGI. J lost 5 bases, V lost 7 bases, and 4 bases had no gene match. This CDR3 has 13 amino acids. CDR3 in amino acids: CASTPTGNEKLFF. DNA of the CDR3: TGTGCCAGCACCCCGACAGGGAATGAAAAACTGTTTTTT.

V is TRBV5-1 and J is TRBJ2-7; tentative D call: TRBD1 (6 bases). This CDR3 has 15 residues. Trimming removed 4 bases at V and 0 bases at J, with 14 bases between. Germline CDR1 SGHRS, CDR2 YFSETQ. CDR3 loop: CASSLDRRSSYEQYF. The CDR3 nucleotides read TGCGCCAGCAGCCTAGACAGGAGGAGCTCCTACGAGCAGTACTTC.

This chain links TRBV19 with TRBJ2-4; 7 bases fit TRBD1. The CDR3 has 13 residues. V lost 9 bases, J lost 0 bases, and 2 bases stayed unmatched. Germline-derived CDR1 and CDR2 are LNHDA and SQIVND (reference sequence). As DNA, the CDR3 is TGTGCCAGCGGACAGGCAGCCAAAAACATTCAGTACTTC. Translation gives CASGQAAKNIQYF.

This chain links TRBV6-5 with TRBJ1-2, with 8 bases aligning to TRBD1. This CDR3 has 13 residues. The germline V gene has CDR1 MNHEY and CDR2 SVGAGI. V was clipped by 6 bases and J by 4 bases; unmatched bases: 4. The CDR3 sequence: CASRRQGSYGYTF. The CDR3, as DNA: TGTGCCAGCAGACGACAGGGGAGCTATGGCTACACCTTC.

The chain couples TRBV27 to TRBJ1-5; weak D call: TRBD1 (5 bases). Per the germline V gene, CDR1 is MNHEY and CDR2 is SMNVEV (reference sequence). Trimming pared 3 bases from V and 6 bases from J, leaving 9 bases between. This CDR3 is 13 amino acids long. This CDR3 reads CASSLGEGQPQHF. The CDR3 coding sequence is TGTGCCAGCAGTTTGGGGGAGGGTCAGCCCCAGCATTTT.

The DNA for the CDR3 is TGCGCCAGCAGTGGGACTAGCGGGGGGTTATCCTACAATGAGCAGTTCTTC. As protein: CASSGTSGGLSYNEQFF. The chain is built from TRBV10-1 and TRBJ2-1, with 14 bases fitting TRBD2. V dropped 4 bases and J dropped 1; count of bases not matched to a gene: 3. The V gene's germline CDR1 is WNHNN and CDR2 SYGVQD (reference sequence). The CDR3 spans 17 residues.

The V and J genes are TRBV2 and TRBJ1-2; D gene uncertain. The CDR3 is 12 amino acids. CDR1 SNHLY and CDR2 FYNNEI come from the germline V gene. V was shortened by 2 bases and J by 8 bases, with 9 bases between the two germline ends. This CDR3 is CASSELTGGYTF. The CDR3 bases are TGTGCCAGCAGTGAACTTACGGGGGGCTACACCTTC.

This chain uses TRBV10-3 with TRBJ2-1; 13 bases match TRBD2. CDR3 length equals 15 residues. J lost 5 bases, V lost 10 bases, and 8 bases had no gene match. CDR1 and CDR2 from the germline V gene are ENHRY and SYGVKD. The CDR3 loop is CATSGLAGSHNEQFF. CDR3 DNA sequence: TGTGCCACCTCGGGACTAGCGGGAAGCCACAATGAGCAGTTCTTC.

The CDR3 here is CASSLGTDRPQHF. The CDR3 DNA sequence: TGTGCCAGCAGCTTAGGGACTGACCGGCCCCAGCATTTT. The chain links TRBV7-2 to TRBJ1-5; D call uncertain. The CDR3 sequence is 13 residues long. V was trimmed by 1 base and J by 9 bases, leaving 10 bases between them. Germline CDR1 SGHTA, CDR2 FQGNSA.

This chain's CDR3 is CASSLGGAGANVLTF. The DNA for the CDR3 is TGTGCCAGCAGCTTGGGAGGTGCTGGGGCCAACGTCCTGACTTTC. The chain links TRBV5-4 to TRBJ2-6; D unresolved. This CDR3 is 15 amino acids long. Trimming took off 0 bases at V and 2 bases at J, with 6 bases between the two ends. Germline CDR1 is SGHNT and CDR2 is YYREEE (reference sequence).

The rearrangement links TRBV12-5 to TRBJ2-1, with D perhaps TRBD1 (5 bases). There are 12 residues in the CDR3. The germline V gene encodes CDR1 LGHNT and CDR2 FRNRAP. With 6 bases removed from V and 10 bases from J, the gap between germline ends came to 13 bases. As DNA, the CDR3 is TGTGCTAGTGGGCCCCCAGGGTTGGAGCAGTTCTTC. Protein: CASGPPGLEQFF.

V is TRBV6-1 and J is TRBJ1-1; D gene unclear. The CDR3 contains 14 residues. Germline CDR1 and CDR2: MNHNS and SASEGT. V dropped 0 bases and J dropped 1 base, with 6 bases sitting between them. CDR3 sequence: CASSEAGGNTEAFF. For the CDR3, the DNA is TGTGCCAGCAGTGAAGCGGGAGGGAACACTGAAGCTTTCTTT.

The V and J genes are TRBV3-1 (or the pseudogene TRBV3-2) and TRBJ1-1, with TRBD1 matching 10 bases. CDR1 and CDR2 (germline): LGHDT, YNNKEL (reference sequence). CDR3 length: 17 residues. V shed 1 base and J 5 bases; nucleotides not matched to a gene: 10. The CDR3 DNA reads TGTGCCAGCAGCCAAGGAGGGACAGGGGCAATGGGGACTGAAGCTTTCTTT. This codes for CASSQGGTGAMGTEAFF.